This entry is about one T cell receptor beta chain. Sequence at one end of the junction differs from germline and may be a read error. The CDR3 loop spans 14 amino acids. The V gene's germline CDR1 is SGHTA and CDR2 FQGNSA. Using immunoSEQ multiplex PCR, the repertoire was profiled, and TCRdb retains in-frame clones only, with some absent. The table includes around 160,000 clones, nearly 90% detected once. This sample is drawn from a study of cytotoxic CD8 clonotypes in ibrutinib-treated CLL. The overall study: Timing of response sample collection was a median roughly twelve months after treatment start, with a range of 6 to 36.

The chain has TRBV7-2 and TRBJ2-3; possible D gene TRBD2, 6 bases. Sample: PBMCs, taken at disease progression, from a patient treated with ibrutinib. This TCR derives from a human donor with chronic lymphocytic leukemia. CDR3 loop: CASSLASSTDTQYF. In DNA form, the CDR3 reads TGTGCCAGCAGCCTAGCGTCTAGCACAGATACGCAGTATTTT.